The 24 T cell receptor beta chains presented below share a single source sample, sequenced in a study of blood T cell repertoires in COVID-19. Using immunoSEQ multiplex PCR, the repertoire was profiled, and TCRdb retains in-frame clones only, with some absent. The table lists roughly 700,000 clones, approximately 90% of them singletons. Material: peripheral blood. These receptors came from a woman aged 18-29 years with acute or convalescent COVID-19.

V usage is TRBV5-6 and J usage is TRBJ1-5, with TRBD1 as a possible D gene (5 bases). V dropped 6 bases and J dropped 6 bases, with 16 bases sitting between them. CDR1 and CDR2 from the germline V gene are SGHDT and YYEEEE. The CDR3 has 14 residues. The DNA for the CDR3 is TGTGCCAGCATCTCCCAGGGAGGGGCTCAGCCCCAGCATTTT. It encodes CASISQGGAQPQHF.

The rearrangement uses TRBV7-9 and TRBJ1-2; perhaps TRBD1 as D (6 bases). Trimming took off 1 base at V and 4 bases at J, with 10 bases between the two ends. The CDR3 consists of 14 residues. CDR1 is SEHNR, CDR2 FQNEAQ, per germline (reference sequence). CDR3 coding DNA: TGTGCCAGCAGCTTAGGAGCAGGGGTCTATGGCTACACCTTC. Its translation: CASSLGAGVYGYTF. The full variable domain, its missing parts supplied by reference TRBV7-9 and TRBJ1-2, is DTGVSQNPRHKITKRGQNVTFRCDPISEHNRLYWYRQTLGQGPEFLTYFQNEAQLEKSRLLSDRFSAERPKGSFSTLEIQRTEQGDSAMYLCASSLGAGVYGYTFGSGTRLTVV.

This chain uses TRBV7-9 with TRBJ1-2, with D hard to call. V lost 6 bases and J 2 bases, leaving 19 bases between the germline ends. Germline CDR1 is SEHNR and CDR2 is FQNEAQ (reference sequence). This CDR3 has 16 residues. The CDR3 region has the DNA TGTGCCAGCAGTCCAATCGTCAGACCAGGAAACTATGGCTACACCTTC. It codes for CASSPIVRPGNYGYTF.

The J gene is TRBJ1-6, the V gene TRBV7-9; TRBD1 might be the D (5 bases). CDR1 SEHNR and CDR2 FQNEAQ come from the germline V gene (reference sequence). There are 14 residues in the CDR3. V was trimmed by 8 bases and J by 7 bases, leaving 15 bases between them. CDR3 nucleotides: TGTGCCAGCGGACCTACAAGACAGAATTCACCCCTCCACTTT. Protein: CASGPTRQNSPLHF.

The CDR3 coding sequence is TGCGCCAGCAGCTTTACAGGGGCGCTTACTGAAGCTTTCTTT. Encoded protein: CASSFTGALTEAFF. This chain uses TRBV5-1 with TRBJ1-1; 7 bases are a match to TRBD1. V shed 2 bases and J 5 bases; nucleotides not matched to a gene: 6. Germline-derived CDR1 and CDR2 are SGHRS and YFSETQ. This CDR3 is 14 amino acids long.

The chain is built from TRBV6-4 and TRBJ1-2; 8 nucleotides agree with TRBD1. Germline CDR1 is MRHNA and CDR2 is SNTAGT. CDR3 length: 15 amino acids. V trimming: 4 bases; J trimming: 4 bases; junction bases outside the gene matches: 8. CDR3 region: CASSGRTGKAYGYTF. CDR3 coding DNA: TGTGCCAGCAGTGGGAGGACAGGGAAGGCCTATGGCTACACCTTC.

V gene TRBV29-1 combines with J gene TRBJ1-2; D ambiguous. V was cut by 5 bases and J by 5 bases, with 9 bases left in between. The CDR3 has 11 residues. Germline-derived CDR1 and CDR2 are SQVTM and ANQGSEA. The CDR3, as DNA: TGCAGCGTTCAAATGTTGTATGGCTACACCTTC. Translation gives CSVQMLYGYTF.

The V and J genes are TRBV10-3 and TRBJ2-1; the D is unclear. Trimming took 8 bases from V and 0 from J, leaving 20 bases between them. Germline CDR1 is ENHRY and CDR2 is SYGVKD. The CDR3 runs 17 residues. The CDR3 loop is CAIGAQSGGNSYNEQFF. The CDR3, as DNA: TGTGCCATCGGCGCTCAATCTGGCGGAAACTCCTACAATGAGCAGTTCTTC.

The V gene is TRBV10-2, the J gene TRBJ1-2; no firm D call. Looked up from germline, CDR1 is WSHSY and CDR2 is SAAADI. The CDR3 spans 13 residues. V lost 2 bases to trimming and J lost 5 bases, with 9 bases between them. The CDR3 region has the DNA TGCGCCAGCAGTGAGCAAACAGATTATGGCTACACCTTC. Its translation: CASSEQTDYGYTF.

The chain combines TRBV5-1 with TRBJ2-7; weak D call: TRBD2 (7 bases). Trimming removed 4 bases at V and 2 bases at J, with 16 bases between. CDR3 length: 15 residues. The germline CDR1 and CDR2 sequences are SGHRS and YFSETQ. The CDR3 DNA reads TGCGCCAGCAGCCCCGGAGGAGGGGGGGCCTACGAGCAGTACTTC. Its translation: CASSPGGGGAYEQYF. The whole variable domain, filled in from reference TRBV5-1 and TRBJ2-7, reads KAGVTQTPRYLIKTRGQQVTLSCSPISGHRSVSWYQQTPGQGLQFLFEYFSETQRNKGNFPGRFSGRQFSNSRSEMNVSTLELGDSALYLCASSPGGGGAYEQYFGPGTRLTVT.

This chain uses TRBV30 with TRBJ1-1; TRBD1 aligns across 7 bases. From germline, CDR1 is GTSNPN and CDR2 SVGIG (reference sequence). The CDR3 spans 14 residues. V trimming: 2 bases; J trimming: 2 bases; junction bases outside the gene matches: 5. The chain's CDR3 is CAWSRTGPNTEAFF. In DNA, the CDR3 is TGTGCCTGGAGTCGGACAGGACCCAACACTGAAGCTTTCTTT.

The sample holds one count of this clone. The chain is built from TRBV19 and TRBJ1-5; D might be TRBD1 (5 bases). In germline, CDR1 is LNHDA, CDR2 SQIVND (reference sequence). Trimming removed 4 bases at V and 6 bases at J, with 10 bases between. There are 13 residues in the CDR3. CDR3 nucleotide sequence: TGTGCCAGTAGTACGGGGGGAGGTCAGCCCCAGCATTTT. Translating gives CASSTGGGQPQHF.

J is TRBJ2-2 and V is TRBV28, with no clear D. V was pared by 3 bases and J by 2 bases, with 10 bases between. This CDR3 is built from 15 residues. In germline, CDR1 is MDHEN, CDR2 SYDVKM. The CDR3 region is CASSFSTANTGELFF. CDR3 coding DNA: TGTGCCAGCAGTTTCTCAACAGCCAACACCGGGGAGCTGTTTTTT.

This chain links TRBV24-1 with TRBJ1-2, with D possibly matching TRBD1 (6 bases). V shed 7 bases and J shed 6 bases, with 11 bases lying between them. The germline CDR1 and CDR2 sequences are KGHDR and SFDVKD. This CDR3 spans 12 amino acids. The CDR3 DNA reads TGTGCCACCAGCGCGGGGGCGGATGGCTACACCTTC. Translating it yields CATSAGADGYTF.

The chain links TRBV24-1 to TRBJ1-5; TRBD1 is a possible D gene (6 bases). Trimming pared 9 bases from V and 0 bases from J, leaving 14 bases between. Germline-derived CDR1 and CDR2 are KGHDR and SFDVKD. The CDR3 spans 15 residues. The CDR3 region is CATQQGHYSNQPQHF. DNA of the CDR3: TGTGCCACCCAACAGGGACATTATAGCAATCAGCCCCAGCATTTT.

This rearrangement joins TRBV5-4 to TRBJ2-5; 10 bases agree with TRBD2. This CDR3 comprises 16 residues. Per germline, CDR1 SGHNT and CDR2 YYREEE (reference sequence). With V trimmed by 4 bases and J by 1 base, 7 bases remained unmatched. CDR3 protein: CASSLLASGGQETQYF. In DNA form, the CDR3 reads TGTGCCAGCAGCCTGTTGGCTAGCGGGGGCCAAGAGACCCAGTACTTC.

The chain is built from TRBV19 and TRBJ1-5; 7 bases are shared with TRBD1. V gave up 9 bases and J gave up 2 bases; unmatched junction bases: 10. CDR3 length: 15 amino acids. Per the germline V gene, CDR1 is LNHDA and CDR2 is SQIVND (reference sequence). CDR3 nucleotides: TGTGCCAGCCAGGGGGGACAAAGGGGCAATCAGCCCCAGCATTTT. Residues: CASQGGQRGNQPQHF.

This clone was picked up a small number of times. This CDR3 is CASSPTGAGNTIYF. For the CDR3, the DNA is TGTGCCAGCAGCCCCACAGGGGCTGGAAACACCATATATTTT. The chain combines TRBV7-9 with TRBJ1-3; TRBD1 aligns across 7 bases. Germline V CDR1 and CDR2: SEHNR, FQNEAQ (reference sequence). This CDR3 is built from 14 residues. Losses at the gene ends were 5 bases for V and 2 bases for J; bases not matched to a gene: 3.

The chain recombines TRBV14 with TRBJ1-1; perhaps TRBD1 as D (6 bases). CDR1 and CDR2 (germline): SGHDN, FVKESK. The CDR3 extends over 13 amino acids. Trimming pared 4 bases from V and 10 bases from J, leaving 16 bases between. The CDR3, as DNA: TGTGCCAGCAGCCCGCGGGGGGCGAGTATAGCTTTCTTT. Translating it yields CASSPRGASIAFF.

This clone was picked up one time. The chain combines TRBV3-1 (or the pseudogene TRBV3-2) with TRBJ2-3, with 13 bases fitting TRBD2. After removal of 7 bases from V and 4 bases from J, the junction contained 2 bases not matched to a gene. Per germline, CDR1 LGHDT and CDR2 YNNKEL (reference sequence). The CDR3 consists of 14 residues. CDR3 nucleotide sequence: TGTGCCAGCAAAACTAGCGGGGGGGCAGATACGCAGTATTTT. Its protein product is CASKTSGGADTQYF.

The chain's CDR3 is CASSSKLTRANNSPLHF. Here the CDR3 DNA reads TGTGCCAGCAGTTCCAAACTCACCAGAGCGAATAATTCACCCCTCCACTTT. The J gene is TRBJ1-6, the V gene TRBV28; D is uncertain. V lost 4 bases and J lost 5, with 18 bases in between. This CDR3 is built from 17 residues. From germline, CDR1 is MDHEN and CDR2 SYDVKM.

CDR3 protein: CASSQSEGDEQYF. The CDR3 DNA follows: TGTGCCAGCAGCCAAAGTGAGGGGGACGAGCAGTACTTC. The chain employs TRBV3-1 (or the pseudogene TRBV3-2) and TRBJ2-7, with D maybe TRBD1 (6 bases). V dropped 2 bases and J dropped 5 bases, with 10 bases sitting between them. This CDR3 region has 13 residues. Germline loops: CDR1 LGHDT, CDR2 YNNKEL (reference sequence).

This chain links TRBV29-1 with TRBJ1-3; the match to TRBD1 covers 11 bases. This CDR3 is 14 amino acids long. The trim removed 3 bases at V and 2 bases at J, leaving 0 bases unmatched. Per germline, CDR1 SQVTM and CDR2 ANQGSEA. The CDR3 sequence: CSVEGQGAGNTIYF. The CDR3 bases are TGCAGCGTTGAGGGACAGGGGGCTGGAAACACCATATATTTT.

The CDR3 reads CASSQSAAGNTIYF. Written as DNA, the CDR3 is TGCGCCAGCAGCCAATCGGCGGCTGGAAACACCATATATTTT. This sequence joins TRBV4-1 and TRBJ1-3; no clear D. The CDR3 has 14 amino acids. Between the trimmed V and J ends, which lost 2 bases and 2 bases, there was a span of 7 bases. Germline V gives CDR1 MGHRA, CDR2 YSYEKL.